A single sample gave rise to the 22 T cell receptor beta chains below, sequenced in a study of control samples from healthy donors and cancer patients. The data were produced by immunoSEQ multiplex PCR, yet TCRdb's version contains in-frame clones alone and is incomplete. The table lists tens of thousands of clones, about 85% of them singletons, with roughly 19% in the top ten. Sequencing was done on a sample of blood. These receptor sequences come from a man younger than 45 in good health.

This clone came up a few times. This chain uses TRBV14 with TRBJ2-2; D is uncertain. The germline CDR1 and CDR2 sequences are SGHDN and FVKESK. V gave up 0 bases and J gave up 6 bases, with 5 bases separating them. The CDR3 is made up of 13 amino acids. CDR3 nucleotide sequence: TGTGCCAGCAGCCAAGATCGGGCCGGGGAGCTGTTTTTT. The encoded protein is CASSQDRAGELFF.

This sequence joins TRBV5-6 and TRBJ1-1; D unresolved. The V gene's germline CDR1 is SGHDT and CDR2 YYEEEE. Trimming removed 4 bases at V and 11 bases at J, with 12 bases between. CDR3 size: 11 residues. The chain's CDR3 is CASSMGTRAFF. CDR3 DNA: TGTGCCAGCAGCATGGGCACGCGGGCTTTCTTT.

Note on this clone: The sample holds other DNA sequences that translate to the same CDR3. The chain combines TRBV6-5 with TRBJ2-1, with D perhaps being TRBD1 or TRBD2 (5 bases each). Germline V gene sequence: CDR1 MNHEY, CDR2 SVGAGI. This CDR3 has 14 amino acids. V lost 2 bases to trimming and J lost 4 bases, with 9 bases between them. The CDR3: CASSYGTSYNEQFF. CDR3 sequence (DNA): TGTGCCAGCAGTTACGGGACGAGTTACAATGAGCAGTTCTTC.

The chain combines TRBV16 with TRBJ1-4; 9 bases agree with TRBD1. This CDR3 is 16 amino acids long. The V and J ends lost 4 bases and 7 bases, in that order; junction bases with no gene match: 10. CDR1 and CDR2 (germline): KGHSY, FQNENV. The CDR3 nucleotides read TGTGCCAGCAGCCGAACCCTGACAGGGGGAGTTGAAAAACTGTTTTTT. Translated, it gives CASSRTLTGGVEKLFF. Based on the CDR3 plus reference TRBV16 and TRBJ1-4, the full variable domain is GEEVAQTPKHLVRGEGQKAKLYCAPIKGHSYVFWYQQVLKNEFKFLISFQNENVFDETGMPKERFSAKCLPNSPCSLEIQATKLEDSAVYFCASSRTLTGGVEKLFFGSGTQLSVL.

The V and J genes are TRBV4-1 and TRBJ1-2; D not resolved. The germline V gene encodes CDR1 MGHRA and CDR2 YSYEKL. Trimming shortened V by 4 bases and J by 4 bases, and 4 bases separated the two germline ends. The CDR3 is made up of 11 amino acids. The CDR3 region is CASSRGYGYTF. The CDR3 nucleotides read TGCGCCAGCAGCCGGGGCTATGGCTACACCTTC.

The DNA for the CDR3 is TGTGCCAGCAGCCATTGGGACTCCCCGGATACGCAGTATTTT. Its protein product is CASSHWDSPDTQYF. The chain is built from TRBV13 and TRBJ2-3; tentatively, D is TRBD2 (6 bases). This CDR3 contains 14 residues. Germline CDR1 is PRHDT and CDR2 is FYEKMQ (reference sequence). V shed 5 bases and J shed 6 bases, with 15 bases lying between them.

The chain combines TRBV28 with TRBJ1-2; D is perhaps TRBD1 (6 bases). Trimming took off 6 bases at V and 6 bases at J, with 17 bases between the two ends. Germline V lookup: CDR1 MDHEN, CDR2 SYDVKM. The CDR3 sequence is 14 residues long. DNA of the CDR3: TGTGCCAGCAGAAGGACAGACCCTTTGGATGGCTACACCTTC. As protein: CASRRTDPLDGYTF.

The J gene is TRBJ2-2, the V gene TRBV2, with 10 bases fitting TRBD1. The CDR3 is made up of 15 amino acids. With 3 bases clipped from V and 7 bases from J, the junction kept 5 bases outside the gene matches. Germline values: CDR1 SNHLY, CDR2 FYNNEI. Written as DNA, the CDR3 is TGTGCCAGCAGTGATAGGACAGGGGGTATCGGGGAGCTGTTTTTT. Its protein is CASSDRTGGIGELFF.

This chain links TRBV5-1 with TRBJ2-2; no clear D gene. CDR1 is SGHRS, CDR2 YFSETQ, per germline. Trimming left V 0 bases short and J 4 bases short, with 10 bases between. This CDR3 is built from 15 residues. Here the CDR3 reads CASSLATVFTGELFF. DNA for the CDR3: TGCGCCAGCAGCTTGGCCACAGTCTTCACCGGGGAGCTGTTTTTT.

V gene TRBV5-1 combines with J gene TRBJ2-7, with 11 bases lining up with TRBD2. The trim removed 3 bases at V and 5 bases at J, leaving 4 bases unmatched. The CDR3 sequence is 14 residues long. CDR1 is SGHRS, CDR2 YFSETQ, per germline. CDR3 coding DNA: TGCGCCAGCAGCTCCGTAGCGGGGGGGAACGAGCAGTACTTC. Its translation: CASSSVAGGNEQYF.

The CDR3, as DNA: TGTGCCAGCAGCTTATCTTGGACCTTCCCTGGAAACACCATATATTTT. Protein sequence: CASSLSWTFPGNTIYF. The chain combines TRBV7-3 with TRBJ1-3, with D unclear. The CDR3 is made up of 16 amino acids. Germline V gene data show CDR1 as SGHTA and CDR2 as FQGTGA. Trimming stripped 2 bases from V and 2 bases from J, with 13 bases between.

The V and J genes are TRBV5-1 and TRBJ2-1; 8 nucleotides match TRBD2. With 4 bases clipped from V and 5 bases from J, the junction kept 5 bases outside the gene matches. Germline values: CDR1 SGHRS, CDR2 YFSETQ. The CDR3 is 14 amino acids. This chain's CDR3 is CASSRGLGNNEQFF. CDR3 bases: TGCGCCAGCAGCAGGGGACTAGGAAACAATGAGCAGTTCTTC.

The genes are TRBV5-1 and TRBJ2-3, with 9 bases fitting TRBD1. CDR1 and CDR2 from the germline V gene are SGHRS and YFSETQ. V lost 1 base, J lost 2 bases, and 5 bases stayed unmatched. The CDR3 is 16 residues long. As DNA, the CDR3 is TGCGCCAGCAGCTTGCCAACAGGGGGCGTCACAGATACGCAGTATTTT. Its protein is CASSLPTGGVTDTQYF.

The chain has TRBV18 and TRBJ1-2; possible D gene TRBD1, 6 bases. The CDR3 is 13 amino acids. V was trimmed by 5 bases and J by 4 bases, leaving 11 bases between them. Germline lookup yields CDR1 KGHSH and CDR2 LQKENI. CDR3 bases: TGTGCCAGCTCATCGACAGGCGGCTATGGCTACACCTTC. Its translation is CASSSTGGYGYTF.

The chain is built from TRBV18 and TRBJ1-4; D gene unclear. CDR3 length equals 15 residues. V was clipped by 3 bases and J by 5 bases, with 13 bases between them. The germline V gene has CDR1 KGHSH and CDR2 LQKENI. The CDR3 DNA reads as TGTGCCAGCTCACCCAGGACTGGAGTGAATGAAAAACTGTTTTTT. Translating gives CASSPRTGVNEKLFF.

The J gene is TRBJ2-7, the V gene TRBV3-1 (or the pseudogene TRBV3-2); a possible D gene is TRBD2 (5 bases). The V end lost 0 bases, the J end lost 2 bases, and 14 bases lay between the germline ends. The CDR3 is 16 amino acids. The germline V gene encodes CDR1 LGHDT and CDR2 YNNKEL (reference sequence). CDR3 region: CASSQEGRQGTYEQYF. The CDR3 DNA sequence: TGTGCCAGCAGCCAAGAAGGGAGACAAGGGACCTACGAGCAGTACTTC.

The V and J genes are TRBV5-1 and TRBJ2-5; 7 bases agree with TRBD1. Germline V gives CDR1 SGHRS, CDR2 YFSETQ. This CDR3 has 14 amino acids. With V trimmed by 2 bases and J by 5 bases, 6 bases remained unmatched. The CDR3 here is CASSFEGRGETQYF. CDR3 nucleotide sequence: TGCGCCAGCAGCTTTGAGGGCAGGGGGGAGACCCAGTACTTC.

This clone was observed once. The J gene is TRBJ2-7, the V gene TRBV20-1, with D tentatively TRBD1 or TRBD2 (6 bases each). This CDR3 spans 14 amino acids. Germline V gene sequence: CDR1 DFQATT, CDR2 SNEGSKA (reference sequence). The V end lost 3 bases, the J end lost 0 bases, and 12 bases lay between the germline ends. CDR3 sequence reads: CSASLGGFSYEQYF. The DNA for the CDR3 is TGCAGTGCTAGTCTCGGGGGCTTCTCCTACGAGCAGTACTTC.

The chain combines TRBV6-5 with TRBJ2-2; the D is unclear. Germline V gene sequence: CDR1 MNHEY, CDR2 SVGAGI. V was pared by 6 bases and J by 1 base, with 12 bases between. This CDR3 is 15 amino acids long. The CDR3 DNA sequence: TGTGCCAGCAGCATGGGAATGGGGAACACCGGGGAGCTGTTTTTT. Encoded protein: CASSMGMGNTGELFF.

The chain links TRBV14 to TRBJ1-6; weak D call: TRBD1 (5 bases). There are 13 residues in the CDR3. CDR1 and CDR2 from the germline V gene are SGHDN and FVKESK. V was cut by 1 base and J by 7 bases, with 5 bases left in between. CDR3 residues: CASSQAGNSPLHF. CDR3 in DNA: TGTGCCAGCAGCCAAGCAGGGAATTCACCCCTCCACTTT.

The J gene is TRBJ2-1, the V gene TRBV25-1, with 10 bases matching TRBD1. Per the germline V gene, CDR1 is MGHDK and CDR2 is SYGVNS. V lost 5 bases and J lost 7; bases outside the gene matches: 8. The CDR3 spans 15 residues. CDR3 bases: TGTGCCAGCAGTCAACGACAGGGGGCGAGGAATGAGCAGTTCTTC. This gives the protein CASSQRQGARNEQFF.

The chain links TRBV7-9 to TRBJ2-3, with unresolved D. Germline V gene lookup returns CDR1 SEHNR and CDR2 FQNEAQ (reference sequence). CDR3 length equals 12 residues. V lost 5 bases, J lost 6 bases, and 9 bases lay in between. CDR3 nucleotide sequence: TGTGCCAGCAGCGGAATACAGGATACGCAGTATTTT. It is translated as CASSGIQDTQYF. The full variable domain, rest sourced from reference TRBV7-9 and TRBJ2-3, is DTGVSQNPRHKITKRGQNVTFRCDPISEHNRLYWYRQTLGQGPEFLTYFQNEAQLEKSRLLSDRFSAERPKGSFSTLEIQRTEQGDSAMYLCASSGIQDTQYFGPGTRLTVL.